What follows are 2 T cell receptor beta chains derived from one specimen sequenced in a study of cytomegalovirus exposure and HLA in healthy donors. PCR used 60 Vbeta primers and 13 Jbeta primers. Some clones are missing from TCRdb's copy, which holds only in-frame ones; the method was immunoSEQ multiplex PCR. The sample has under 200,000 clones, about 82% seen once; the top ten hold 1%. Material for sequencing was PBMCs. These receptor sequences come from a woman aged 45-60 years in good health and CMV-seropositive.

This chain uses TRBV19 with TRBJ1-4; TRBD1 matches 7 bases. Germline trimming cut 3 bases from V and 4 bases from J; bases unmatched to any gene: 17. Germline values: CDR1 LNHDA, CDR2 SQIVND (reference sequence). The CDR3 contains 19 residues. The CDR3 here is CASSMYPQGYAANNEKLFF. The DNA of the CDR3 is TGTGCCAGTAGTATGTATCCACAGGGGTACGCGGCGAATAATGAAAAACTGTTTTTT.

This clone was counted only a few times. This chain links TRBV25-1 with TRBJ2-1, with D possibly matching TRBD1 (7 bases). V dropped 6 bases and J dropped 7 bases, with 10 bases sitting between them. CDR1 is MGHDK and CDR2 is SYGVNS in the germline V gene. CDR3 length: 12 residues. The DNA for the CDR3 is TGTGCCAGCAGACAGGGGAGGAATGAGCAGTTCTTC. Encoded protein: CASRQGRNEQFF.